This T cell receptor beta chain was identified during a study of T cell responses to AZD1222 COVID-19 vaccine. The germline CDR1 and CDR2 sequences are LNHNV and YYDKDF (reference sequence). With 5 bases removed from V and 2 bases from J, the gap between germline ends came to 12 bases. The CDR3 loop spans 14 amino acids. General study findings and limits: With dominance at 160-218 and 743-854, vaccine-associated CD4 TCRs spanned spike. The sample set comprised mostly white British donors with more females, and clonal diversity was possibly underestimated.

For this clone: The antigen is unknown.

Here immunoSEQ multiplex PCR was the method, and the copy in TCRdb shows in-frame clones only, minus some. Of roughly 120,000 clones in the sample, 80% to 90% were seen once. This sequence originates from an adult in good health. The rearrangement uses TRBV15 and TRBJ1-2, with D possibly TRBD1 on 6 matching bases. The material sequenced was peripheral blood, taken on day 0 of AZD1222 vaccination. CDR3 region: CATSESRGNYGYTF. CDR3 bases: TGTGCCACCAGCGAAAGCAGGGGCAACTATGGCTACACCTTC.